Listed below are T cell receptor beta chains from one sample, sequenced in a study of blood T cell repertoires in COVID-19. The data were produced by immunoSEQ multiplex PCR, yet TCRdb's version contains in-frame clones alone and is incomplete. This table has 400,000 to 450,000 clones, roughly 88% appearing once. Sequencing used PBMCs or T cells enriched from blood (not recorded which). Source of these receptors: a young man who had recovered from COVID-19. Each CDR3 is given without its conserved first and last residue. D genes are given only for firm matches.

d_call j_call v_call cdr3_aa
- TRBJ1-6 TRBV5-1 ASSLDRDSPLH
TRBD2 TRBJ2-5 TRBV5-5 ASSFGLAGGETQY
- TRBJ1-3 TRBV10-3 AISESTGNTIY
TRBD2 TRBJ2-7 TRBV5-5 ASSPTSGFSYEQY
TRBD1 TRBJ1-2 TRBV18 ASSPDRGGYT
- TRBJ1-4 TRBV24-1 ATEVDTGTVEKLF
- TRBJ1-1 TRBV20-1 SARDRVDAF
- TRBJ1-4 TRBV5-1 ASSPTTGSSNEKLF
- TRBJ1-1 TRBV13 ASSFLTPTGNTEAF
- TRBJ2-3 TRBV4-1 ASSQGGLSGTDTQY
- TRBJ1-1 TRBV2 ASSGGPGGTEAF
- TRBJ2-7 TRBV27 ASSFDRSTYEQY
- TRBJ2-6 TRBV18 ASSPTRDISSGANVLT
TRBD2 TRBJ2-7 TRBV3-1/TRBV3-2 ASSQVGLAGDSYEQY
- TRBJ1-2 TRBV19 ASSDSFYGYT
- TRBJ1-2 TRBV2 ASSVSSQGYGYT
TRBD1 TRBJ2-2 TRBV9 ASSGPGTANTGELF
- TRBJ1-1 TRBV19 ASSSLSYEAF
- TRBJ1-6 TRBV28 ASSLGAIGGGSPLH
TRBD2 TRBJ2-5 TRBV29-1 SVSGGGGTQY
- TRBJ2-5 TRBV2 ASSDRQTQY
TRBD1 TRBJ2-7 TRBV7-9 ASSYRGYEQY
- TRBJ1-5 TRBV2 ASTMGLPYQPQH
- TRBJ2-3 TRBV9 ASSVGPTSTDTQY
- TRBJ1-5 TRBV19 ASSPPPGHYSNQPQH
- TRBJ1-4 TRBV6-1 ASSEDSLGKLF
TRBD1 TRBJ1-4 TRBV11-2 ASSLGRGQGPRFEKLF
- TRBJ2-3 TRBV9 ASSVDEAFTDTQY
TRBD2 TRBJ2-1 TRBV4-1 ASSQSGAGGRYNEQF
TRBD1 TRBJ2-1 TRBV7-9 ASSLGGDRINNEQF
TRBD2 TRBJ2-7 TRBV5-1 ASSAQKTSGRGFHEQY
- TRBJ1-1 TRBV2 ASSESLGATMNTEAF
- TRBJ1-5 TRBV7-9 ASSLGHQPQH
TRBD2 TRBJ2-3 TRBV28 ASSFKRGSTDTQY
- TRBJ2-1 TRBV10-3 AIKGTSVDNEQF
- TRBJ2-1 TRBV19 ASSIVSRAGGRNEQF
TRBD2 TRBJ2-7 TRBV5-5 ASSRGSGGNGEQY
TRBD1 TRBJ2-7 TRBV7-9 ASSSTPGQGESTYEQY
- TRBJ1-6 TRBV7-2 ASSLGWAGSSPLH
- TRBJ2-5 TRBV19 ASSIDLVVGKTQY
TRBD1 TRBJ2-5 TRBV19 ASGPSHPGTGYQETQY
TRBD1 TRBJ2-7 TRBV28 ASNQGGLSYEQY
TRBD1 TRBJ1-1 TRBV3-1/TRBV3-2 ASSQSEGGKAF
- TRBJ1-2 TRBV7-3 ASSPRGGNYGYT
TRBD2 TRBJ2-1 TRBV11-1 ASSGQTSVAYNEQF
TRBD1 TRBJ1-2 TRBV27 ASRVADREGHGYT
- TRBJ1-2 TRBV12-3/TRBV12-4 ASAEVSYT
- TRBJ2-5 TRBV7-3 ASSTQGADQETQY
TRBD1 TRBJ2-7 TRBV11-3 ASSRTGFEQY
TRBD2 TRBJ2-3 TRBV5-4 ASSRGVGGITDTQY
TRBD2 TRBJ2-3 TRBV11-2 ASSNPKPGLAGRTDTQY